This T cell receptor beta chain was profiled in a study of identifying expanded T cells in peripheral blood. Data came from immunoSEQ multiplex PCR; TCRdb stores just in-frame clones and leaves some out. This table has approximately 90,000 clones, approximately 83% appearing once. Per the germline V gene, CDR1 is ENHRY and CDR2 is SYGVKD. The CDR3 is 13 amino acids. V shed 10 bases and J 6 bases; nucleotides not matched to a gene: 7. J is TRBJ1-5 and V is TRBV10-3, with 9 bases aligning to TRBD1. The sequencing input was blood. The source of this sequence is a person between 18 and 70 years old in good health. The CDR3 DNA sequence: TGTGCCACCCGGACAGGGGAGAGTCAGCCCCAGCATTTT. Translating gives CATRTGESQPQHF.